The 28 T cell receptor beta chains presented below share a single source sample, sequenced in a study of CD8+ T cells in alopecia areata. In each case, RNA was isolated and then reverse transcribed into cDNA as the sequencing template. Libraries were prepared by immunoSEQ multiplex PCR; TCRdb keeps only in-frame clonotypes and omits some of them. The repertoire holds just over 150,000 clones, around 50% seen once, with around 19% in the top ten. Material: CD8+ T cells sorted from blood, obtained at week 0. Receptors originate from a human donor with alopecia areata.

The rearrangement uses TRBV4-3 and TRBJ1-5; D is ambiguous. Germline V lookup: CDR1 LGHNA, CDR2 YSLEER. Trimming removed 0 bases from V and 1 base from J, with 7 bases in between. The length of the CDR3 is 15 residues. For the CDR3, the DNA is TGCGCCAGCAGCCAAGATTACGGCAGCAATCAGCCCCAGCATTTT. Protein sequence: CASSQDYGSNQPQHF.

V and J are TRBV29-1 and TRBJ2-3, with 13 positions matching TRBD2. The germline V gene encodes CDR1 SQVTM and CDR2 ANQGSEA. The CDR3 is 15 residues long. With V trimmed by 0 bases and J by 3 bases, 0 bases remained unmatched. CDR3 DNA: TGCAGCGTTGAAGAACTAGCGGGGGGGACAGATACGCAGTATTTT. It encodes CSVEELAGGTDTQYF.

CDR3 sequence reads: CSVEGLAGGDTQYF. The CDR3, as DNA: TGCAGCGTGGAGGGACTAGCGGGGGGTGATACGCAGTATTTT. This chain joins TRBV29-1 and TRBJ2-3, with TRBD2 matching 15 bases. The V segment lost 6 bases and the J segment 6 bases; nucleotides outside the gene matches: 4. The germline gives CDR1 SQVTM, CDR2 ANQGSEA. The CDR3 length is 14 residues.

The chain is built from TRBV13 and TRBJ2-1, with 10 bases matching TRBD2. The CDR3 extends over 17 amino acids. In germline, CDR1 is PRHDT, CDR2 FYEKMQ (reference sequence). V was clipped by 5 bases and J by 6 bases; unmatched bases: 13. For the CDR3, the DNA is TGTGCCAGCAGCCCCATCCTAGCGGGGGAACTTTTCAATGAGCAGTTCTTC. As protein: CASSPILAGELFNEQFF.

The chain couples TRBV25-1 to TRBJ1-2; weak D call: TRBD1 (5 bases). The germline V gene has CDR1 MGHDK and CDR2 SYGVNS. Trimming took off 3 bases at V and 4 bases at J, with 15 bases between the two ends. CDR3 size: 15 residues. This CDR3 is CASSESGLSIYGYTF. The DNA of the CDR3 is TGTGCCAGCAGTGAGTCAGGGCTAAGCATCTATGGCTACACCTTC.

CDR3 region: CASSWQRGEDTQYF. CDR3 in DNA: TGTGCCAGCAGCTGGCAGCGGGGGGAAGATACGCAGTATTTT. V is TRBV13 and J is TRBJ2-3; 9 nucleotides line up with TRBD2. This CDR3 comprises 14 residues. CDR1 is PRHDT, CDR2 FYEKMQ, per germline (reference sequence). With 4 bases clipped from V and 5 bases from J, the junction kept 4 bases outside the gene matches.

CDR3 nucleotides: TGTGCCAGCAGCGTAGGTCCAGGGGGCTCCTACGAGCAGTACTTC. Its translation: CASSVGPGGSYEQYF. The V gene is TRBV9, the J gene TRBJ2-7, with 7 bases aligning to TRBD1. The germline gives CDR1 SGDLS, CDR2 YYNGEE. V lost 0 bases to trimming and J lost 0 bases; unmatched junction nucleotides: 3. The CDR3 has 15 residues.

The V call is TRBV7-2, the J call TRBJ2-7; D gene ambiguous. The CDR3 is 14 residues long. Trimming stripped 2 bases from V and 3 bases from J, with 11 bases between. Per germline, CDR1 SGHTA and CDR2 FQGNSA. CDR3 in DNA: TGTGCCAGCAGCTTATCTTTGACCGTCTACGAGCAGTACTTC. The encoded protein is CASSLSLTVYEQYF.

This clone has just a few counts. The rearrangement joins TRBV7-9 to TRBJ2-7; D remains ambiguous. The CDR3 is 12 amino acids. CDR1 is SEHNR and CDR2 is FQNEAQ in the germline V gene (reference sequence). Trimming cost V 1 base and J 5 bases, with 6 bases left between them. Here the CDR3 reads CASSLDSDEQYF. The CDR3 nucleotides read TGTGCCAGCAGCTTAGACAGCGACGAGCAGTACTTC.

The V gene is TRBV7-2, the J gene TRBJ2-7; D is ambiguous. CDR1 is SGHTA, CDR2 FQGNSA, per germline. This CDR3 has 14 amino acids. Trimming left V 6 bases short and J 0 bases short, with 12 bases between. CDR3 nucleotide sequence: TGTGCCAGCAGGACTCGCGGAACCTCCTACGAGCAGTACTTC. Translating gives CASRTRGTSYEQYF.

The J gene is TRBJ2-7, the V gene TRBV6-1; D unresolved. Germline V gives CDR1 MNHNS, CDR2 SASEGT. The V end was cut by 2 bases, the J end by 4 bases, with 12 bases between. CDR3 length: 14 amino acids. CDR3 in DNA: TGTGCCAGCAGTGAATTGAATCCCGCGTACGAGCAGTACTTC. Its translation is CASSELNPAYEQYF.

The chain links TRBV5-6 to TRBJ1-5; unclear D gene. The CDR3 sequence is 14 residues long. Looked up from germline, CDR1 is SGHDT and CDR2 is YYEEEE. Trimming took 6 bases from V and 0 from J, leaving 10 bases between them. The CDR3 DNA reads TGTGCCAGCAACGCGGGATTTAGCAATCAGCCCCAGCATTTT. It is translated as CASNAGFSNQPQHF.

The V call is TRBV6-5, the J call TRBJ2-5; a possible D gene is TRBD2 (6 bases). Between the trimmed V and J ends, which lost 4 bases and 5 bases, there was a span of 17 bases. This CDR3 is built from 15 residues. From germline, CDR1 is MNHEY and CDR2 SVGAGI. CDR3 sequence (DNA): TGTGCCAGCAGTTGGACGACTAGTCCTCGGGAGACCCAGTACTTC. Translated: CASSWTTSPRETQYF.

The sample holds a few counts of this clone. This chain links TRBV7-9 with TRBJ2-2; D remains ambiguous. Trimming cost V 6 bases and J 0 bases, with 5 bases left between them. Per germline, CDR1 SEHNR and CDR2 FQNEAQ (reference sequence). The CDR3 has 13 residues. This CDR3 reads CASSVSNTGELFF. The CDR3 DNA sequence: TGTGCCAGCAGTGTCTCGAACACCGGGGAGCTGTTTTTT.

The CDR3 is CAWSRVSADTQYF. In DNA, the CDR3 is TGTGCCTGGAGTCGGGTTAGTGCGGATACGCAGTATTTT. The rearrangement links TRBV30 to TRBJ2-3, with unresolved D. The V end was cut by 2 bases, the J end by 6 bases, with 12 bases between. The CDR3 is made up of 13 amino acids. Germline lookup yields CDR1 GTSNPN and CDR2 SVGIG (reference sequence).

The chain has TRBV29-1 and TRBJ1-3; D gene ambiguous. CDR1 and CDR2 from the germline V gene are SQVTM and ANQGSEA. The V gene lost 7 bases and the J gene lost 2 bases, with 15 bases spanning the gap. CDR3 size: 14 residues. CDR3 sequence (DNA): TGCAGCGCCTCAGGTTGGGGAGCTGGAAACACCATATATTTT. This translates into CSASGWGAGNTIYF. The full variable domain, its missing parts supplied by reference TRBV29-1 and TRBJ1-3, is SAVISQKPSRDICQRGTSLTIQCQVDSQVTMMFWYRQQPGQSLTLIATANQGSEATYESGFVIDKFPISRPNLTFSTLTVSNMSPEDSSIYLCSASGWGAGNTIYFGEGSWLTVV.

This rearrangement joins TRBV10-3 to TRBJ2-1, with 13 bases fitting TRBD2. The CDR3 contains 15 residues. The junction had 3 bases not matched to a gene; V was cut back by 1 base and J by 9 bases. Germline CDR1 is ENHRY and CDR2 is SYGVKD. The CDR3 is CAISEWTSGGGEQFF. DNA for the CDR3: TGTGCCATCAGTGAGTGGACTAGCGGGGGAGGTGAGCAGTTCTTC.

This clone was counted between two and nine times. The chain uses TRBV29-1 and TRBJ1-1; possibly TRBD1 for D (6 bases). The CDR3 covers 10 residues. Germline V gene lookup returns CDR1 SQVTM and CDR2 ANQGSEA. V lost 7 bases and J lost 8, with 11 bases in between. The CDR3 protein is CSAADSEAFF. For the CDR3, the DNA is TGCAGCGCCGCGGACAGCGAAGCTTTCTTT.

This sequence joins TRBV4-3 and TRBJ1-1; TRBD1 is a possible D gene (5 bases). Germline V CDR1 and CDR2: LGHNA, YSLEER. V lost 0 bases to trimming and J lost 1 base, with 9 bases between them. This CDR3 spans 15 amino acids. Here the CDR3 DNA reads TGCGCCAGCAGCCAAGAGTCCGGACAGAACACTGAAGCTTTCTTT. This encodes CASSQESGQNTEAFF.

The chain links TRBV7-2 to TRBJ2-7; D gene unclear. Between the trimmed V and J ends, which lost 5 bases and 3 bases, there was a span of 20 bases. CDR3 length: 16 amino acids. Germline CDR1 SGHTA, CDR2 FQGNSA. CDR3 sequence: CASSPQAIPEIYEQYF. The CDR3 DNA sequence: TGTGCCAGCAGCCCCCAGGCAATTCCCGAGATCTACGAGCAGTACTTC.

Regarding this clone: The sample holds other DNA sequences that translate to the same CDR3. This chain links TRBV11-2 with TRBJ2-1; D not certain. The CDR3 is made up of 12 amino acids. Germline assignment: CDR1 SGHAT and CDR2 FQNNGV. Trimming took off 3 bases at V and 9 bases at J, with 9 bases between the two ends. The CDR3 DNA sequence: TGTGCCAGCAGCTTGGGGTCTGGTGAGCAGTTCTTC. As protein: CASSLGSGEQFF.

This sequence joins TRBV2 and TRBJ1-5; 8 bases match TRBD1. After removal of 7 bases from V and 3 bases from J, the junction contained 2 bases not matched to a gene. CDR1 is SNHLY, CDR2 FYNNEI, per germline. The CDR3 is made up of 13 amino acids. Here the CDR3 DNA reads TGTGCCAGCACGACAGGGGTCAATCAGCCCCAGCATTTT. This translates into CASTTGVNQPQHF.

The chain uses TRBV30 and TRBJ1-1, with a tentative D call TRBD1 (6 bases). This CDR3 is 16 amino acids long. The V gene's germline CDR1 is GTSNPN and CDR2 SVGIG (reference sequence). Deletions cut 3 bases from V and 3 bases from J, with 20 bases between. The CDR3 DNA sequence: TGTGCCTGGAGCGCTGCAGGGGCAGAGGGCTACACTGAAGCTTTCTTT. It translates to CAWSAAGAEGYTEAFF.

This clone was counted only a few times. The chain joins TRBV29-1 to TRBJ1-2; D is unclear. The length of the CDR3 is 11 residues. Trimming removed 3 bases from V and 5 bases from J, with 7 bases in between. CDR1 and CDR2 from the germline V gene are SQVTM and ANQGSEA. CDR3 DNA: TGCAGCGTTGATCATCATTATGGCTACACCTTC. It codes for CSVDHHYGYTF.

As concerns this clone: Other nucleotide sequences from this sample produce the same CDR3. The chain employs TRBV27 and TRBJ1-1; D uncertain. CDR1 is MNHEY and CDR2 is SMNVEV in the germline V gene (reference sequence). V lost 5 bases, J lost 1 base, and 5 bases lay in between. The CDR3 sequence is 12 residues long. The CDR3 reads CASSRGNTEAFF. CDR3 nucleotide sequence: TGTGCCAGCAGTCGAGGGAACACTGAAGCTTTCTTT.

The genes are TRBV30 and TRBJ1-1; perhaps TRBD1 as D (6 bases). V lost 4 bases and J lost 4, with 13 bases in between. Per germline, CDR1 GTSNPN and CDR2 SVGIG (reference sequence). The CDR3 has 13 residues. CDR3 protein: CAWIPGASTEAFF. For the CDR3, the DNA is TGTGCCTGGATACCGGGGGCGAGCACTGAAGCTTTCTTT.

This clone was seen a few times. This chain joins TRBV6-5 and TRBJ1-6, with D unclear. This CDR3 region has 15 residues. V was clipped by 7 bases and J by 0 bases, with 10 bases between them. CDR1 and CDR2 from the germline V gene are MNHEY and SVGAGI. The CDR3, as DNA: TGTGCCAGCACAGGAAATAGCTCCTATAATTCACCCCTCCACTTT. The encoded protein is CASTGNSSYNSPLHF.

This clone came up a few times. At one boundary the junction diverges from the germline segment, which might be a read error. The rearrangement links TRBV9 to TRBJ2-2, with no clear D. The germline CDR1 and CDR2 sequences are SGDLS and YYNGEE. This CDR3 comprises 14 residues. The CDR3 bases are TGTGCCAGCAGCGTTCGAAAGAACTCCGGGGAGCTGTTTTTT. As protein: CASSVRKNSGELFF. Together with reference TRBV9 and TRBJ2-2, the CDR3 gives the full variable domain: DSGVTQTPKHLITATGQRVTLRCSPRSGDLSVYWYQQSLDQGLQFLIQYYNGEERAKGNILERFSAQQFPDLHSELNLSSLELGDSALYFCASSVRKNSGELFFGEGSRLTVL.